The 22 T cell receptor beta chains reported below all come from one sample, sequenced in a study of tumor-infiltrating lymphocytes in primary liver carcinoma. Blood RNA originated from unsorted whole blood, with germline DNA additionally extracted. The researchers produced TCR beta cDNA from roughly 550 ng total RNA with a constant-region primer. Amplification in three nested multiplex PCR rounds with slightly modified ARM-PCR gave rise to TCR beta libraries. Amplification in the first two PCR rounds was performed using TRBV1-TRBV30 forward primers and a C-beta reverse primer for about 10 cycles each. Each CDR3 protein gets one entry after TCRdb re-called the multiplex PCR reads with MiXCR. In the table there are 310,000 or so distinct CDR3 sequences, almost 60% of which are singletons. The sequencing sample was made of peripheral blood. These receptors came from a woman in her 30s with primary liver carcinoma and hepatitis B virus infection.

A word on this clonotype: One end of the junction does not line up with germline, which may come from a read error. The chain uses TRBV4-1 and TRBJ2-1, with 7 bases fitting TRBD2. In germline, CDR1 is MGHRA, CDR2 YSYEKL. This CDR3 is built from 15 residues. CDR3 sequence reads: CASSSRDYLYNEQFF. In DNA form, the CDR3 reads TGCGCCAGCAGCTCGAGGGACTACCTCTACAATGAACAGTTCTTC.

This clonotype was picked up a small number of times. CDR3 DNA sequence: TGTGCCAGCAGCCAAGATCCAGGGGGCGCGAATGTTGAAGCTTTCTTT. Translation gives CASSQDPGGANVEAFF. The chain uses TRBV4-2 and TRBJ1-1; 8 positions match TRBD1. V trimming: 0 bases; J trimming: 7 bases; junction bases outside the gene matches: 10. There are 16 residues in the CDR3. Germline values: CDR1 LGHNA, CDR2 YNFKEQ.

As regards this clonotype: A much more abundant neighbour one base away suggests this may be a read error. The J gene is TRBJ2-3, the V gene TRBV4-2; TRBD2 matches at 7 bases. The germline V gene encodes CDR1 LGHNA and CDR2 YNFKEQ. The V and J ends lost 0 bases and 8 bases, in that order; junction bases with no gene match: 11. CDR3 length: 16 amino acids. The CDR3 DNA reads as TGTGCCAGCAGCCAAGAACGGGACTATTCACCGCTTACGCAGTATTTT. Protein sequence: CASSQERDYSPLTQYF.

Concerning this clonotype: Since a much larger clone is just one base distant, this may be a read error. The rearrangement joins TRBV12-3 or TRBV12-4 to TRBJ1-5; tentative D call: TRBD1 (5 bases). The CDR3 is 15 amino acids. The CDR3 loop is CASSLPGSRNRPQHF. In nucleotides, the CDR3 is TGTGCCAGCAGTTTACCAGGGAGCCGGAATCGGCCCCAGCATTTT.

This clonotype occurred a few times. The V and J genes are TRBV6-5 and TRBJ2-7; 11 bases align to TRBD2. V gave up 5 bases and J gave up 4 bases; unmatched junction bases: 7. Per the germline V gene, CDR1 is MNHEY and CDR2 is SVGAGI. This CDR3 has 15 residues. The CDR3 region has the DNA TGTGCCAGCAGTCCTTCGGGACTAGCGGCTTACGAGCAGTACTTC. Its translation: CASSPSGLAAYEQYF.

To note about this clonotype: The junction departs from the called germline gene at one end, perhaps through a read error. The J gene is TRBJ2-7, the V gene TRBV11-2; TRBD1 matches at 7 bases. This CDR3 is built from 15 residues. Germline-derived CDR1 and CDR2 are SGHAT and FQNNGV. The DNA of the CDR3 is TGTACCAGCAGCTTACTAGGGGGCTATAACTACGAGCAGTACTTC. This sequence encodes CTSSLLGGYNYEQYF.

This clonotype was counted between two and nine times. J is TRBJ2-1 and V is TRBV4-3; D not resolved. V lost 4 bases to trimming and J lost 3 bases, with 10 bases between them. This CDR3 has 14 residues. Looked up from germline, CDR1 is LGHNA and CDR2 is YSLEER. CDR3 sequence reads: CASSPRLSYNEQFF. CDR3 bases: TGCGCCAGCAGCCCCCGACTCAGCTACAATGAGCAGTTCTTC.

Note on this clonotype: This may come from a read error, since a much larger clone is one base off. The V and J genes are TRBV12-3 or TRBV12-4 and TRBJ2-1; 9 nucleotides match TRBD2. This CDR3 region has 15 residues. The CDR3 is CASKQASGTYNEQFF. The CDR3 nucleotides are TGTGCGTCCAAACAGGCTAGCGGGACCTACAATGAGCAGTTCTTC.

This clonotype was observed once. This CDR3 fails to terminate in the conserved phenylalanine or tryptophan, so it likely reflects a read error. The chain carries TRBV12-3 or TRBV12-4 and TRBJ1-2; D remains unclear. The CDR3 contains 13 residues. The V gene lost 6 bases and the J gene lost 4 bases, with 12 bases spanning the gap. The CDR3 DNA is TGTGCCAGCAGCTCCCAGTCTACCTATGGCTACACCTTA. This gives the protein CASSSQSTYGYTL.

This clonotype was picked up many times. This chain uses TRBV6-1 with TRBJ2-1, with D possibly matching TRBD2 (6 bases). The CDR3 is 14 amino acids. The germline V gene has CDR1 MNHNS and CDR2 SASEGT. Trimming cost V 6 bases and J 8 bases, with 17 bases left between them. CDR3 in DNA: TGTGCCAGCAGCCCGGTGACTAGAGGGCATGAGCAGTTCTTC. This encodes CASSPVTRGHEQFF.

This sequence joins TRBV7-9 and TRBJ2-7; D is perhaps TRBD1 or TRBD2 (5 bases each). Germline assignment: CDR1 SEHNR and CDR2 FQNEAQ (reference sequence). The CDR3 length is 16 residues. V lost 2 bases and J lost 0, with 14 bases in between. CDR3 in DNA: TGTGCCAGCAGCTTAAAGCAGGGACCCCCCTCCTACGAGCAGTACTTC. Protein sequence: CASSLKQGPPSYEQYF.

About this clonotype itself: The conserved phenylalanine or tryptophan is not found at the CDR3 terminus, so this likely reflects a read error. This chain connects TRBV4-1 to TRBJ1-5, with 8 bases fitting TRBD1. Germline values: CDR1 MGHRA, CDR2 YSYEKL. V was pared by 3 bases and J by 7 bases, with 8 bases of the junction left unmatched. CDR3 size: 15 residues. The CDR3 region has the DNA TGCGCCAGCAGCCATCCCGGACAGGGCAGCCAGCCCCAGCATGTT. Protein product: CASSHPGQGSQPQHV.

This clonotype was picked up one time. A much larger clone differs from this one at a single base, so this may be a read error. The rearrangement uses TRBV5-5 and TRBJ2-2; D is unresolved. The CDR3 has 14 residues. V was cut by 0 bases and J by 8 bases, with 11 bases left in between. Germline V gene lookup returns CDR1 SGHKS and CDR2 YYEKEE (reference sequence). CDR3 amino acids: CASSLGGVSGELFF. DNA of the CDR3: TGTGCCAGCAGCTTGGGCGGAGTTTCAGGGGAGCTGTTTTTT. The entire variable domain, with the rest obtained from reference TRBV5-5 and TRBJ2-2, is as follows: DAGVTQSPTHLIKTRGQQVTLRCSPISGHKSVSWYQQVLGQGPQFIFQYYEKEERGRGNFPDRFSARQFPNYSSELNVNALLLGDSALYLCASSLGGVSGELFFGEGSRLTVL.

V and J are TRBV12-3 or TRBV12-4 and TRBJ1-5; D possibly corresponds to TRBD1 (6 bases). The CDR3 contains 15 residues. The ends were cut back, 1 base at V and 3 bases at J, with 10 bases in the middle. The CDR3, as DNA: TGTGCCAGCAGTTTAGGGGACACTAACAATCAGCCCCAGCATTTT. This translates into CASSLGDTNNQPQHF.

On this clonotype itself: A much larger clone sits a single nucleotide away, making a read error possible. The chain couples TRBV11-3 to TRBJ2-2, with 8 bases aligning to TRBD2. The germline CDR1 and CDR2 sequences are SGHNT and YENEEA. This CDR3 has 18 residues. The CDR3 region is CSSIRSRPGTRATGELFF. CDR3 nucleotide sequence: TGTTCCAGCATCCGCTCTCGCCCCGGGACTAGAGCCACCGGGGAGCTGTTTTTT.

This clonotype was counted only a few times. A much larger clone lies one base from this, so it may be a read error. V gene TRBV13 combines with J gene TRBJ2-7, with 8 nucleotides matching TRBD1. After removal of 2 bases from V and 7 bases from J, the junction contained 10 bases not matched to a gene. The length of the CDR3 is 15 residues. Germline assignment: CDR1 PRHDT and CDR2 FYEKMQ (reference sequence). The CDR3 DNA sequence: TGTGCCAGCAGCTTACGGGGACAGGAGGCACGAGAGCAGTACTTC. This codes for CASSLRGQEAREQYF.

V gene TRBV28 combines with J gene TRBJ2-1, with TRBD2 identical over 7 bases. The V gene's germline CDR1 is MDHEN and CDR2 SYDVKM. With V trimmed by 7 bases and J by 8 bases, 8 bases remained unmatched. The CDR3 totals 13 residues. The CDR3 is CASTGGGSYEQFF. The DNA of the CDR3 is TGTGCCAGCACAGGCGGCGGGAGCTATGAGCAGTTCTTC.

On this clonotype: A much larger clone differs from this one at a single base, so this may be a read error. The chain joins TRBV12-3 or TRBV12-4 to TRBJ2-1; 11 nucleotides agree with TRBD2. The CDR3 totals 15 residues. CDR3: CASSPPSGRPSGQLF. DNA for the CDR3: TGTGCCAGCAGTCCACCTAGCGGGAGGCCTTCGGGGCAGCTCTTC.

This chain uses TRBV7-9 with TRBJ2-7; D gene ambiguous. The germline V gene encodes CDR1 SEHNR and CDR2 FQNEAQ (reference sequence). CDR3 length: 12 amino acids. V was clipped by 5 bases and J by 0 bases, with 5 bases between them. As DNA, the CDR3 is TGTGCCAGCAGCGACCTCTCCTACGAGCAGTACTTC. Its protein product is CASSDLSYEQYF.

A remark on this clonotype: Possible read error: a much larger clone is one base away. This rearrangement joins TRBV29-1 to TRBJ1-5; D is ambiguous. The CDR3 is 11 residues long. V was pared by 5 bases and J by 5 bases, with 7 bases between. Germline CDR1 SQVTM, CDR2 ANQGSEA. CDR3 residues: CSVPRDQPQHF. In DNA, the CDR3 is TGCAGCGTTCCCCGGGATCAGCCCCAGCATTTT.

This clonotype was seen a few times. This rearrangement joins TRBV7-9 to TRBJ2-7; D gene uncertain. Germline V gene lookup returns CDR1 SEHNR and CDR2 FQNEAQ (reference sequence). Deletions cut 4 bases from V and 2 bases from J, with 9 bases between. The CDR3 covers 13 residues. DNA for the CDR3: TGTGCCAGCAGCTACCCCCCTCCCTACGAGCAGTACTTC. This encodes CASSYPPPYEQYF. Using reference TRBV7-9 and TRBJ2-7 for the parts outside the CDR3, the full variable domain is DTGVSQNPRHKITKRGQNVTFRCDPISEHNRLYWYRQTLGQGPEFLTYFQNEAQLEKSRLLSDRFSAERPKGSFSTLEIQRTEQGDSAMYLCASSYPPPYEQYFGPGTRLTVT.

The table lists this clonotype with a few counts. CDR3 loop: CASTPAPGANVLTF. Written as DNA, the CDR3 is TGTGCCAGCACCCCGGCCCCTGGGGCCAACGTCCTGACTTTC. The V gene is TRBV4-2, the J gene TRBJ2-6; D is undetermined. Between the trimmed V and J ends, which lost 7 bases and 2 bases, there was a span of 9 bases. The CDR3 covers 14 residues. Germline V lookup: CDR1 LGHNA, CDR2 YNFKEQ.